This T cell receptor beta chain was profiled in a study of T cell responses to AZD1222 COVID-19 vaccine. Overall study: Second doses were pooled across both intervals (about 4 or about 12 weeks).

Broader study findings: Clonal diversity was possibly underestimated; the donors were predominantly white British and more often female.

As for this clone: Its antigen is not identified.

TCRdb's copy holds only in-frame clones and misses some; the assay was immunoSEQ multiplex PCR. The repertoire includes 100,000 to 150,000 clones, approximately 92% of them detected once, and 0.8% to 1.1% sits in the top ten. The sequence was obtained from an adult in good health. The specimen was peripheral blood, collected on day 0 of AZD1222 vaccination.

This chain's CDR3 is CASSIDFRTGGFEQYF. The CDR3 region has the DNA TGTGCCAGTAGTATAGATTTTAGGACAGGGGGCTTCGAGCAGTACTTC. The J gene is TRBJ2-7, the V gene TRBV19; 11 nucleotides agree with TRBD1. The CDR3 runs 16 residues. V shed 0 bases and J 6 bases; nucleotides not matched to a gene: 7. Germline V gives CDR1 LNHDA, CDR2 SQIVND (reference sequence).